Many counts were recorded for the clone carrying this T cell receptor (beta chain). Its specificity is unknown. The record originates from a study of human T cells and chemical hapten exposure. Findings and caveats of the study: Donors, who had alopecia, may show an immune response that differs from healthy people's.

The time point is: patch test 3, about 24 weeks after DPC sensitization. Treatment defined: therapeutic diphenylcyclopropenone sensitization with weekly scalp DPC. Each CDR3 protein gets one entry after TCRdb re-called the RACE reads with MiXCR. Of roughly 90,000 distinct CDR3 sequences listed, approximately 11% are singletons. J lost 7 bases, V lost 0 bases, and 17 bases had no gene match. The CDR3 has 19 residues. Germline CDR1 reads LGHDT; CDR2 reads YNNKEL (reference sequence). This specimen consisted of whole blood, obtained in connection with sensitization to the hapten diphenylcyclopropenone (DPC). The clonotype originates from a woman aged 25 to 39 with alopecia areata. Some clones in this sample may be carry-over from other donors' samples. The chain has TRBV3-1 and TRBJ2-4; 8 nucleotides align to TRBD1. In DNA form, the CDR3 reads TGTGCCAGCAGCCAAGAGAATTCGGGGCTGGGGACAGGCAACAACATTCAGTACTTC. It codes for CASSQENSGLGTGNNIQYF.